This T cell receptor beta chain was sequenced in a study of tumor-infiltrating lymphocytes in oesophageal squamous cell carcinoma. As concerns this clonotype: This may be a read error, as it is one base from a much larger clone.

TCRdb passed the PCR reads through MiXCR, listing each CDR3 protein once. Of about 24,000 distinct CDR3 sequences in the sample, around 40% are singletons; the top ten hold less than 30%. Germline V gene sequence: CDR1 KGHSH, CDR2 LQKENI. This CDR3 comprises 15 residues. Material: esophageal tumor tissue. V and J are TRBV18 and TRBJ2-3, with 8 bases fitting TRBD2. The end of the DNA aligns better with TRBJ2-1, so the J call may be wrong. The TCR comes from a male donor with esophageal squamous cell carcinoma. Here the CDR3 reads CASGRTRGRFNEQFF. CDR3 bases: TGTGCCAGCGGTCGGACTCGCGGGAGGTTCAATGAGCAGTTCTTC.